The 24 T cell receptor beta chains reported below all come from one sample, sequenced in a study of regulatory T cells in long-lasting Graves disease. Combining iRepertoire HTBI primers with Arm-PCR of CDR3 regions, the authors built TCR beta libraries. MiXCR, run by TCRdb on the multiplex PCR reads, gives a single entry per CDR3 protein. In the table there are roughly 360,000 distinct CDR3 sequences, 10% to 15% of which are singletons. As for time point: newly diagnosed GD, antithyroid drugs for less than 3 months. PBMCs were the source of the RNA used for TCR sequencing. These data were likewise used in another study, on T cells in Graves' hyperthyroidism and ophthalmopathy.

The sample was peripheral blood mononuclear cells (PBMCs), taken at new diagnosis, from a patient treated with antithyroid drugs. Receptor source: a young woman with Graves disease.

This sequence joins TRBV5-1 and TRBJ2-3, with 9 nucleotides matching TRBD2. The CDR3 covers 13 residues. J gave up 6 bases and V 7 bases, and 6 bases lay outside the gene matches. Germline CDR1 and CDR2: SGHRS and YFSETQ. The CDR3 protein is CASGTSPVDTQYF. DNA for the CDR3: TGCGCCAGCGGGACTAGCCCCGTGGATACGCAGTATTTT.

The V gene is TRBV18, the J gene TRBJ2-1; possible D gene TRBD2, 5 bases. The CDR3 has 14 residues. Trimming left V 6 bases short and J 6 bases short, with 15 bases between. Looked up from germline, CDR1 is KGHSH and CDR2 is LQKENI. CDR3 in amino acids: CASSVGGSSNEQFF. DNA for the CDR3: TGTGCCAGCTCGGTTGGAGGTAGTAGCAATGAGCAGTTCTTC.

This clonotype was detected many times. The chain employs TRBV13 and TRBJ2-1; weak D call: TRBD2 (7 bases). Germline assignment: CDR1 PRHDT and CDR2 FYEKMQ (reference sequence). CDR3 length: 15 residues. Trimming stripped 3 bases from V and 1 base from J, with 10 bases between. CDR3 coding DNA: TGTGCCAGCAGCTTTGCGGGGGCATCCTACAATGAGCAGTTCTTC. Translation gives CASSFAGASYNEQFF.

This clonotype was counted at least ten times. The V and J genes are TRBV27 and TRBJ2-7; TRBD1 aligns across 9 bases. This CDR3 region has 15 residues. Losses at the gene ends were 6 bases for V and 5 bases for J; bases not matched to a gene: 11. From germline, CDR1 is MNHEY and CDR2 SMNVEV (reference sequence). The CDR3 loop is CASRFGQGLPNEQYF. The CDR3 coding sequence is TGTGCCAGCAGGTTCGGACAGGGGCTACCGAACGAGCAGTACTTC.

As regards this clonotype: The conserved final phenylalanine or tryptophan is absent from the CDR3, which likely points to a read error. The genes are TRBV7-2 and TRBJ2-7, with a possible D match to TRBD1 (6 bases). Germline V gene lookup returns CDR1 SGHTA and CDR2 FQGNSA. The CDR3 loop spans 13 amino acids. V lost 5 bases, J lost 3 bases, and 11 bases lay in between. CDR3 residues: CASSLTGDYEQYA. The CDR3 bases are TGTGCCAGCAGCCTGACAGGAGACTACGAGCAGTACGCC.

Turning to this clonotype: A much larger clone differs by one base, so this may be a read error. The V call is TRBV6-1, the J call TRBJ1-1; 8 bases are a match to TRBD1. Germline V lookup: CDR1 MNHNS, CDR2 SASEGT. This CDR3 has 14 residues. CDR3 DNA: TGTGCCAGCAGTAGACAGGGGATGAACACTGAAGCTTCCTTT. Its protein product is CASSRQGMNTEASF.

This sequence joins TRBV20-1 and TRBJ2-5; D gene ambiguous. Trimming took 6 bases from V and 1 from J, leaving 15 bases between them. CDR1 is DFQATT, CDR2 SNEGSKA, per germline (reference sequence). This CDR3 is built from 14 residues. The CDR3 coding sequence is TGCAGTGCGACCACTTTGGCGCGCCAAGAGACCCAGTACTTC. Its translation is CSATTLARQETQYF.

This chain connects TRBV2 to TRBJ1-6; D is ambiguous. The CDR3 has 16 amino acids. From germline, CDR1 is SNHLY and CDR2 FYNNEI. Trimming pared 5 bases from V and 4 bases from J, leaving 15 bases between. CDR3 bases: TGTGCCAGCAGTTCTCCAGCGGGCACTTATAATTCACCCCTCCACTTT. It yields the protein CASSSPAGTYNSPLHF.

This clonotype was detected only a few times. CDR3 sequence (DNA): TGCGCCAGCAGCCAAGGGACGGGGGGTGTGTTCTTC. Its translation: CASSQGTGGVFF. V and J are TRBV4-3 and TRBJ2-1; 7 nucleotides match TRBD2. Trimming cost V 1 base and J 15 bases; bases outside gene matches: 6. Germline V CDR1 and CDR2: LGHNA, YSLEER. This CDR3 spans 12 amino acids.

In its sample, this clonotype was seen many times. The rearrangement links TRBV14 to TRBJ2-1, with 13 bases matching TRBD2. Germline values: CDR1 SGHDN, CDR2 FVKESK. Trimming at V came to 6 bases and at J to 6 bases, leaving 8 bases not matched to a gene. The CDR3 extends over 16 amino acids. In DNA, the CDR3 is TGTGCCAGCAGGCCCGGACTAGCGGGGGCTCCCAATGAGCAGTTCTTC. Protein product: CASRPGLAGAPNEQFF.

This clonotype was picked up many times. The genes are TRBV9 and TRBJ2-3; D is unresolved. Trimming stripped 2 bases from V and 0 bases from J, with 10 bases between. Looked up from germline, CDR1 is SGDLS and CDR2 is YYNGEE. The CDR3 spans 15 residues. CDR3 protein: CASSVSMGSTDTQYF. CDR3 coding DNA: TGTGCCAGCAGCGTTTCTATGGGAAGCACAGATACGCAGTATTTT.

This clonotype came up many times. This rearrangement joins TRBV27 to TRBJ1-4; possibly TRBD1 for D (6 bases). CDR3 length: 15 residues. In germline, CDR1 is MNHEY, CDR2 SMNVEV (reference sequence). V was pared by 8 bases and J by 7 bases, with 20 bases between. Written as DNA, the CDR3 is TGTGCCAGCCGACACGGAGGGGGGCAAGGTGAAAAACTGTTTTTT. Translated, it gives CASRHGGGQGEKLFF.

This clonotype was seen at least ten times. The chain employs TRBV25-1 and TRBJ1-1, with D possibly being TRBD1 (5 bases). This CDR3 spans 10 amino acids. Between the trimmed V and J ends, which lost 8 bases and 8 bases, there was a span of 9 bases. CDR1 is MGHDK, CDR2 SYGVNS, per germline. CDR3 nucleotide sequence: TGTGCCAGCGGGGACGGAGAAGCTTTCTTT. It is translated as CASGDGEAFF.

In this sample, this clonotype turned up many times. This chain joins TRBV10-2 and TRBJ2-3; D gene uncertain. The CDR3 extends over 12 amino acids. CDR1 is WSHSY, CDR2 SAAADI, per germline. V shed 5 bases and J shed 4 bases, with 7 bases lying between them. The chain's CDR3 is CASSWAPDTQYF. Here the CDR3 DNA reads TGCGCCAGCAGTTGGGCCCCAGATACGCAGTATTTT.

This clonotype was observed at least ten times. The chain combines TRBV2 with TRBJ1-6, with 9 bases matching TRBD1. Germline V lookup: CDR1 SNHLY, CDR2 FYNNEI. V dropped 7 bases and J dropped 7; count of bases not matched to a gene: 11. The CDR3 totals 16 residues. The DNA of the CDR3 is TGTGCCAGCACCAGGACAGGGGTCGGTAACAATTCACCCCTCCACTTT. Amino acids: CASTRTGVGNNSPLHF.

This clonotype was counted ten times or more. The rearrangement joins TRBV7-2 to TRBJ1-2; D might be TRBD1 (6 bases). Trimming took off 4 bases at V and 5 bases at J, with 17 bases between the two ends. From germline, CDR1 is SGHTA and CDR2 FQGNSA. CDR3 length: 15 amino acids. The CDR3 loop reads CASSSNRAPWYGYTF. The CDR3 DNA follows: TGTGCCAGCAGCTCCAACAGGGCTCCCTGGTATGGCTACACCTTC. Variable domain in full (rest from reference TRBV7-2 and TRBJ1-2): GAGVSQSPSNKVTEKGKDVELRCDPISGHTALYWYRQSLGQGLEFLIYFQGNSAPDKSGLPSDRFSAERTGGSVSTLTIQRTQQEDSAVYLCASSSNRAPWYGYTFGSGTRLTVV.

This clonotype was picked up a small number of times. The J gene is TRBJ2-3, the V gene TRBV4-1; no firm D call. CDR1 is MGHRA and CDR2 is YSYEKL in the germline V gene. With 0 bases removed from V and 6 bases from J, the gap between germline ends came to 16 bases. The CDR3 loop spans 16 amino acids. The CDR3 bases are TGCGCCAGCAGCCAAGATCGAAGGCGATTGAGTGATACGCAGTATTTT. Protein product: CASSQDRRRLSDTQYF.

This clonotype appeared a few times. The chain combines TRBV29-1 with TRBJ2-1; the match to TRBD2 covers 11 bases. Trimming took 0 bases from V and 5 from J; bases not matched to a gene: 6. The CDR3 consists of 16 residues. Germline V gene data show CDR1 as SQVTM and CDR2 as ANQGSEA. DNA of the CDR3: TGCAGCGTTGAAGATCCGGGACTAGCGGTCCACAATGAGCAGTTCTTC. This sequence encodes CSVEDPGLAVHNEQFF.

Regarding this clonotype: This clone may be a read error of a much larger clone one base away. The chain couples TRBV6-4 to TRBJ2-3, with 7 bases lining up with TRBD1. After removal of 5 bases from V and 2 bases from J, the junction contained 4 bases not matched to a gene. The CDR3 consists of 14 residues. The germline CDR1 and CDR2 sequences are MRHNA and SNTAGT. This chain's CDR3 is CASSPGTATDTQYF. The CDR3 bases are TGTGCCAGCAGTCCCGGGACAGCCACAGATACGCAGTATTTT.

This clonotype was seen repeatedly, ten times or more. The V call is TRBV11-2, the J call TRBJ2-1, with 8 positions matching TRBD1. J was trimmed by 9 bases and V by 1 base; bases with no gene match: 8. This CDR3 has 15 residues. CDR1 is SGHAT and CDR2 is FQNNGV in the germline V gene. This CDR3 is CASSLGPPTGVEQFF. CDR3 bases: TGTGCCAGCAGCTTAGGCCCCCCGACAGGGGTTGAGCAGTTCTTC.

The chain is built from TRBV29-1 and TRBJ2-3, with a weak D call TRBD1 (6 bases). Per germline, CDR1 SQVTM and CDR2 ANQGSEA. There are 15 residues in the CDR3. V gave up 1 base and J gave up 3 bases, with 14 bases separating them. The CDR3 loop reads CSVEGKDSTTDTQYF. The CDR3 nucleotides read TGCAGCGTTGAAGGGAAGGACAGCACGACAGATACGCAGTATTTT.

This clonotype has a handful of counts. This may be a read error: a much more frequent sequence differs by one nucleotide. The CDR3, as DNA: TGTGCCAGCAGCTTGGGTGAAAAACCGTTTTTT. This codes for CASSLGEKPFF. The chain links TRBV7-2 to TRBJ1-4; D uncertain. Germline lookup yields CDR1 SGHTA and CDR2 FQGNSA. This CDR3 spans 11 amino acids.

In its sample, this clonotype was seen many times. This chain connects TRBV5-1 to TRBJ2-3; D possibly corresponds to TRBD2 (6 bases). The CDR3 runs to 14 residues. Germline-derived CDR1 and CDR2 are SGHRS and YFSETQ. The V end was cut by 5 bases, the J end by 2 bases, with 12 bases between. CDR3 sequence: CASRGTAPTDTQYF. The CDR3 bases are TGCGCCAGCAGAGGGACTGCCCCCACAGATACGCAGTATTTT.

The chain recombines TRBV7-9 with TRBJ2-6; no firm D call. This CDR3 has 17 residues. V was trimmed by 5 bases and J by 1 base, leaving 15 bases between them. Germline-derived CDR1 and CDR2 are SEHNR and FQNEAQ (reference sequence). The CDR3 DNA reads as TGTGCCAGCAGCCAAAGCCCGGGCTGGTCTGGGGCCAACGTCCTGACTTTC. It translates to CASSQSPGWSGANVLTF.